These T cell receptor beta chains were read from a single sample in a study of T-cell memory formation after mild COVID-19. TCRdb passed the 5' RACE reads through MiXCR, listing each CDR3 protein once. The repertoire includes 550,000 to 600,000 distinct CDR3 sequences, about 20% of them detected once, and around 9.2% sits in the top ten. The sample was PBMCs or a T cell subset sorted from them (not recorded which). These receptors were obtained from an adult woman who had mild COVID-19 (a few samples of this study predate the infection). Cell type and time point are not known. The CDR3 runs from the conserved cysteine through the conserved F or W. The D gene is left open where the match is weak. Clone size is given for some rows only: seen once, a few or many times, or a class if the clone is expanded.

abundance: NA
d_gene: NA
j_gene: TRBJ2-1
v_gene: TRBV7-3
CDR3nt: TGTGCCAGCAGCTCAGAGGCTGGTGAGCAGTTCTTC
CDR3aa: CASSSEAGEQFF

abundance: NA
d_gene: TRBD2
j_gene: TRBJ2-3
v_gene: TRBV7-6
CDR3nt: TGTGCCAGCAGTTCTAATCTAGCGGGATCTCTCACAGATACGCAGTATTTT
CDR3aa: CASSSNLAGSLTDTQYF

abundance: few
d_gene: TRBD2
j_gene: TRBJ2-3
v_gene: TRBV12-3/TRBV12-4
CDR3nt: TGTGCCAGCAGCAGCGGGGGGACCCTTCTCACAGATACGCAGTATTTT
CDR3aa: CASSSGGTLLTDTQYF

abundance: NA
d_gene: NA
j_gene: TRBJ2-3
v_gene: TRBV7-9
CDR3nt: TGTGCCAGCAGCTTCGAGAACCTAGACCCCAGTACGCAGTATTTT
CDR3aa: CASSFENLDPSTQYF

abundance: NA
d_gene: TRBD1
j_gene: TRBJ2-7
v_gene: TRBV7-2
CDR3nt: TGTGCCAGCAGCTTGTACGGGACAGGCGGTAACGAGCAGTACTTC
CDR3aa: CASSLYGTGGNEQYF

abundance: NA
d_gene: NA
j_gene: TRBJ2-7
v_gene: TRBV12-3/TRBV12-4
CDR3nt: TGTGCCAGCAGCTGGACCTACTCCTACGAGCAGTACTTC
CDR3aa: CASSWTYSYEQYF

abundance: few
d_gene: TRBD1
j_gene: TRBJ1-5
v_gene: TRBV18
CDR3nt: TGTGCCAGCTCATCCTCGACAGGGCAGAATCAGCCCCAGCATTTT
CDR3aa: CASSSSTGQNQPQHF

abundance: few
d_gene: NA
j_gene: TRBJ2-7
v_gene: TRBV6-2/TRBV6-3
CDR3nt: TGTGCCAGCAGTCCCGCAGACTCAGGGTACGAGCAGTACTTC
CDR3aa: CASSPADSGYEQYF

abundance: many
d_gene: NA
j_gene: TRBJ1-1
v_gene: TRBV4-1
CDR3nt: TGCGCCAGCAGCCAAGGGGGAGGTTTAGGCACTGAAGCTTTCTTT
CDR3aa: CASSQGGGLGTEAFF

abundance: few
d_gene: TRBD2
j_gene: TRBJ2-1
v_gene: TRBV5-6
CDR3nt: TGTGCCAGCAGCTTTGGTCGACTAGCCGGTGAGCAGTTCTTC
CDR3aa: CASSFGRLAGEQFF

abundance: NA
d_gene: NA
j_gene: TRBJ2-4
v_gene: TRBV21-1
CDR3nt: TGTGCCAGCAGCAAAGTATTGTACTTCTCATACTTC
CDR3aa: CASSKVLYFSYF

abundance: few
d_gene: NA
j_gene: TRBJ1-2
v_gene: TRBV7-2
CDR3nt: TGTGCCAGCAGCCGGGACACCGGGGGATACTATGGCTACACCTTC
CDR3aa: CASSRDTGGYYGYTF

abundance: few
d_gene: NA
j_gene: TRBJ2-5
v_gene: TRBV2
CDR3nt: TGTGCCAGCAGTGAAAGGAGGGAGTGGCAAGAGACCCAGTACTTC
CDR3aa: CASSERREWQETQYF

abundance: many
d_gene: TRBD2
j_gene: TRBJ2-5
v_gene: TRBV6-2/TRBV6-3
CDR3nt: TGTGCCAGCAATTTCGCGGGAGGCGATAGGGAGACCCAGTACTTC
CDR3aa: CASNFAGGDRETQYF

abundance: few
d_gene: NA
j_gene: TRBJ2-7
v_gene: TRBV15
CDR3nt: TGTGCCACCAGCATCGACCGGGACTCGAACTACGAGCAGTACTTC
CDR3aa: CATSIDRDSNYEQYF

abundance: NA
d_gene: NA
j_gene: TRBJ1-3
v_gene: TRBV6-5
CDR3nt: TGTGCCACCCAGGGTTACGGCAGCTCTGGAAACACCATATATTTT
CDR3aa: CATQGYGSSGNTIYF

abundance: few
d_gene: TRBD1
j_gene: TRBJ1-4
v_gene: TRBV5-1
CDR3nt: TGCGCCAGCAGCCGGGACAGGCCGAATGAAAAACTGTTTTTT
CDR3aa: CASSRDRPNEKLFF

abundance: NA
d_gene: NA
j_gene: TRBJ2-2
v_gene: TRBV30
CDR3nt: TGTGCCTGGAAGAGGGGTAACACCGGGGAGCTGTTTTTT
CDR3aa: CAWKRGNTGELFF

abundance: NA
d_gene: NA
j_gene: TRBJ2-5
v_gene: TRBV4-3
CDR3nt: TGCGCCAGCAGCCTTAGCGACTTGGAGACCCAGTACTTC
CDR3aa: CASSLSDLETQYF

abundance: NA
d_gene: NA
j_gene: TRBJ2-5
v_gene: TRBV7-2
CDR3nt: TGTGCCAGCAGCCGGCTCCTCGGGACGTCCAGTCAAGAGACCCAGTACTTC
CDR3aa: CASSRLLGTSSQETQYF

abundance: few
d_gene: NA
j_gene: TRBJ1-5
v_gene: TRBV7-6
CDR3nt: TGTGCCAGCAGCCGAAACCCCCCGGCCTTAGGGCAGCCCCAGCATTTT
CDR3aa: CASSRNPPALGQPQHF

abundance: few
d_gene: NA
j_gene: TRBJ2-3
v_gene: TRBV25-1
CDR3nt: TGTGCCAGCAGTTCCTCAACCCCCATTCCTGCAGATACGCAGTATTTT
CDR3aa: CASSSSTPIPADTQYF

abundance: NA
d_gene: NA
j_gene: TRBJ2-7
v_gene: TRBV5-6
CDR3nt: TGTGCCAGCAGCTTGGACCTTACCTACGAGCAGTACTTC
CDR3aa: CASSLDLTYEQYF

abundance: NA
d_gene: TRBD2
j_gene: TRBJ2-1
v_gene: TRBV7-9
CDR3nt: TGTGCCAGCAGCTTAGCGCGGCTAGCGGATAACAATGAGCAGTTCTTC
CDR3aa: CASSLARLADNNEQFF

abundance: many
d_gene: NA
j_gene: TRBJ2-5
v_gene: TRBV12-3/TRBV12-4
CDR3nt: TGTGCCAGCCTACCGGGACGGCAAGAGACCCAGTACTTC
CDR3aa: CASLPGRQETQYF

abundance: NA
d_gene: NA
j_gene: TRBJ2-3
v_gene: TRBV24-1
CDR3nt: TGTGCCACCAGTGCCGGGGACAGCACAGATACGCAGTATTTT
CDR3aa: CATSAGDSTDTQYF

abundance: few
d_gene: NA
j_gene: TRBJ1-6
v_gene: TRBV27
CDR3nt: TGTGCCAGCAGTTTGTCGGGGCACAATTCACCCCTCCACTTT
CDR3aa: CASSLSGHNSPLHF

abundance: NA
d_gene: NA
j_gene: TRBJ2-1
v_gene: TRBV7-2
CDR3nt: TGTGCCAGCAGCCAGGGACCGAACAATGAGCAGTTCTTC
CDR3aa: CASSQGPNNEQFF

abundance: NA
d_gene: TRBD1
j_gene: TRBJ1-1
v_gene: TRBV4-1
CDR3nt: TGCGCCAGCAGCCAACAGGAAGGAGCAGGGGGCTCGAACACTGAAGCTTTCTTT
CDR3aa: CASSQQEGAGGSNTEAFF

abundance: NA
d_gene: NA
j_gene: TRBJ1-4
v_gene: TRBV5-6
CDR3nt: TGTGCCAGCAGCTTGGGACCCCACGGTTTGACTAATGAAAAACTGTTTTTT
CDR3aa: CASSLGPHGLTNEKLFF

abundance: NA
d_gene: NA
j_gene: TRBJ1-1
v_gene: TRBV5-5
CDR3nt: TGTGCCAGCAGCCCTCCCTTCACTGAAGCTTTCTTT
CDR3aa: CASSPPFTEAFF

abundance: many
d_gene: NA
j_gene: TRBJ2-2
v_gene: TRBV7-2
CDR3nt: TGTGCCAGCAGCCTGGGCGCTACGAACACCGGGGAGCTGTTTTTT
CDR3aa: CASSLGATNTGELFF

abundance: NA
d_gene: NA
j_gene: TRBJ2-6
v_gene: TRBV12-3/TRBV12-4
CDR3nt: TGTGCCAGCAGGGCCCTCGCTTGGGCCAACGTCCTGACTTTC
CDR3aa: CASRALAWANVLTF

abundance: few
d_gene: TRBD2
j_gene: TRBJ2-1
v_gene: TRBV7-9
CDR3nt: TGTGCCAGCAGCTCGGTAAGCAGCGGGAGGAATTACAATGAGCAGTTCTTC
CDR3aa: CASSSVSSGRNYNEQFF

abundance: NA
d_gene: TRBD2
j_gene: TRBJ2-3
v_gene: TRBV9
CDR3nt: TGTGCCAGCAGCGTATCGGGAGGGTTGCCAGATACGCAGTATTTT
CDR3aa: CASSVSGGLPDTQYF

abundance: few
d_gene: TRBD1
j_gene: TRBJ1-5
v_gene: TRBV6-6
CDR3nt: TGTGCCAGCAGTTACTTTACCGGGACAGGGAAAAATCAGCCCCAGCATTTT
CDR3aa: CASSYFTGTGKNQPQHF

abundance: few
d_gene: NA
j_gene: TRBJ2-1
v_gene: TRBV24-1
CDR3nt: TGTGCCACCAAGGGGGCGGGGGGCGAGCAGTTCTTC
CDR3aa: CATKGAGGEQFF

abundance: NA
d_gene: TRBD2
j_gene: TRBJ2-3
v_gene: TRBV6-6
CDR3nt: TGTGCCAGCAGTTACCCGGCTAGCGGGGGTCGCACAGATACGCAGTATTTT
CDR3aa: CASSYPASGGRTDTQYF

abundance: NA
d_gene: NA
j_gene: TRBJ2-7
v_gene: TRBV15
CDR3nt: TGTGCCACCAGCAGACTCTTGGAGCAGGGAACCTACGAGCAGTACTTC
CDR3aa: CATSRLLEQGTYEQYF

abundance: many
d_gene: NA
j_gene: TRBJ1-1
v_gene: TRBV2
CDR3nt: TGTGCCAGCACCGGGGCGGAGAACACTGAAGCTTTCTTT
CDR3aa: CASTGAENTEAFF

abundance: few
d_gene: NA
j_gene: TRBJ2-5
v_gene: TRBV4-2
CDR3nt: TGTGCCAGCAGCCCCCGTTACGGAGAGACCCAGTACTTC
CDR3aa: CASSPRYGETQYF

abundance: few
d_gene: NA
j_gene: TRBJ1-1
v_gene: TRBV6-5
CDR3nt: TGTGCCAGCAGTTCCATCACTGAAGCTTTCTTT
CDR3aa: CASSSITEAFF

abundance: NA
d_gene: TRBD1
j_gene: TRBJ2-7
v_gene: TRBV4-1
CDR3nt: TGCGCCAGCAGCCAAGGAACAGGGGCCTCCTACGAGCAGTACTTC
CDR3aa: CASSQGTGASYEQYF

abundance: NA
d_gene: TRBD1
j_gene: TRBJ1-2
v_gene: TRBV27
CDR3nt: TGTGCCAGCAGTACGCGACAGGGGGCGGGATATGGCTACACCTTC
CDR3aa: CASSTRQGAGYGYTF

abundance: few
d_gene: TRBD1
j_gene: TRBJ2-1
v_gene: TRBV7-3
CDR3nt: TGTGCCAGCAGCCCTCCGGGACAGGGGAAAGCGCAGTTCTTC
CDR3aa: CASSPPGQGKAQFF

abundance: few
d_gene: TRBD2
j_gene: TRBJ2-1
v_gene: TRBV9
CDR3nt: TGTGCCAGCAGCTCTCGTATATTTGCGGGAGGCTACAATGAGCAGTTCTTC
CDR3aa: CASSSRIFAGGYNEQFF

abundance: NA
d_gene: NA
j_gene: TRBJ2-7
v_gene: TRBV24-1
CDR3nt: TGTGCCACCAGTGATTTTGGTCTCGAGCAGTACTTC
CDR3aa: CATSDFGLEQYF

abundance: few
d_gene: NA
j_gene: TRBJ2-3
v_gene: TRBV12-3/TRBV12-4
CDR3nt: TGTGCCAGCAGTTTTCCGGGCACTAGCACAGATACGCAGTATTTT
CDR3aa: CASSFPGTSTDTQYF

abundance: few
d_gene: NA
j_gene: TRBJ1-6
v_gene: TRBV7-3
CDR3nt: TGTGCCAGCAGCTTACAGGCAGGGAATTCACCCCTCCACTTT
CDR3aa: CASSLQAGNSPLHF

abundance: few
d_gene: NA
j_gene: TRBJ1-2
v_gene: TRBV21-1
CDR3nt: TGTGCCAGCAGCAAAGCGCTTTTGGCGGGGGTTGGCTACACCTTC
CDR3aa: CASSKALLAGVGYTF

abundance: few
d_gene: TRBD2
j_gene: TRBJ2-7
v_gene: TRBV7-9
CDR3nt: TGTGCCAGCAGCTTAGCCCCTAGCGGGCGGTCCTACGAGCAGTACTTC
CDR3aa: CASSLAPSGRSYEQYF

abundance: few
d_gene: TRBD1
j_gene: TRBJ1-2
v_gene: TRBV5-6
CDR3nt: TGTGCCAGCAGCTCGCGACAGGGGCTGAGCTACACCTTC
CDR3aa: CASSSRQGLSYTF

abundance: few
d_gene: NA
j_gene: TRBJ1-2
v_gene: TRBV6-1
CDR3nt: TGTGCCAGCAGTGATGGGTACTATGGCTACACCTTC
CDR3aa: CASSDGYYGYTF

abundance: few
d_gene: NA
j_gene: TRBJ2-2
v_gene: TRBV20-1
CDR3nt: TGCAGTGCTAGCGGGGCCACCGGGGAGCTGTTTTTT
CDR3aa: CSASGATGELFF

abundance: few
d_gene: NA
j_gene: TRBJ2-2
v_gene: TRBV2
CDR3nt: TGTGCCAGCAGAGGCACAGGGTTGAGCGGGGAGCTGTTTTTT
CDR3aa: CASRGTGLSGELFF

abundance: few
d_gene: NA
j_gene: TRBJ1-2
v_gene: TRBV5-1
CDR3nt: TGCGCCAGCAGCTTCGGGGCAGAAGACTATGGCTACACCTTC
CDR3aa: CASSFGAEDYGYTF